These 25 T cell receptor beta chains were all obtained from the same sample, sequenced in a study of blood T cells in healthy people across ages. Then a second PCR, running about 6 to 11 cycles, was carried out with a sample-barcoded 5' primer and a J-beta primer mix. TCRdb re-analysed the 5' RACE reads in MiXCR, keeping a single row per CDR3 protein. This sample has just over 800,000 distinct CDR3 sequences; around 62% occur once, and the top ten carry around a quarter. The sample comprised blood. The source of these receptors is a young man in good health.

This clonotype has only one observation. One end of the junction is discordant with germline, which a read error may explain. This chain connects TRBV15 to TRBJ2-1, with 7 bases aligning to TRBD2. CDR3 length: 17 amino acids. CDR1 is LNHNV, CDR2 YYDKDF, per germline (reference sequence). CDR3: CATSRVGGQGSYDEQFF. In nucleotides, the CDR3 is TGTGCCACCAGCAGAGTGGGAGGGCAGGGATCCTACGATGAGCAGTTCTTC.

The rearrangement links TRBV20-1 to TRBJ2-5; 9 positions agree with TRBD2. J gave up 1 base and V 3 bases, and 9 bases lay outside the gene matches. The germline gives CDR1 DFQATT, CDR2 SNEGSKA (reference sequence). This CDR3 has 16 residues. CDR3 in amino acids: CSASPTAGGPQETQYF. The CDR3 DNA reads TGCAGTGCTAGTCCAACCGCGGGGGGGCCCCAAGAGACCCAGTACTTC.

J is TRBJ2-1 and V is TRBV20-1; D call uncertain. The J call may be wrong; the DNA end is better matched by TRBJ2-7. The CDR3 consists of 12 residues. Per germline, CDR1 DFQATT and CDR2 SNEGSKA (reference sequence). In DNA form, the CDR3 reads TGCAGTGCTAGAGGTAGAGTCAATGAGCAGTACTTC. Amino acid sequence: CSARGRVNEQYF.

V usage is TRBV6-5 and J usage is TRBJ2-1; 8 nucleotides match TRBD1. This CDR3 has 14 amino acids. The J segment lost 5 bases and the V segment lost 6 bases, leaving 6 bases of the junction unmatched. The germline V gene encodes CDR1 MNHEY and CDR2 SVGAGI. The CDR3 nucleotides are TGTGCCAGCAGCTCGGACAGGGAAAACAATGAGCAGTTCTTC. It encodes CASSSDRENNEQFF.

On this clonotype itself: The junction differs from germline at one of its ends, possibly a read error. This chain uses TRBV5-5 with TRBJ1-2; D is possibly TRBD1 (6 bases). The CDR3 has 14 amino acids. Per germline, CDR1 SGHKS and CDR2 YYEKEE (reference sequence). The CDR3 protein is CASSFEQGAHGYTF. CDR3 nucleotides: TGTGCTAGCAGCTTTGAACAGGGCGCCCATGGCTACACCTTC.

This clonotype was picked up one time. This chain links TRBV18 with TRBJ1-4, with D unclear. The CDR3 covers 14 residues. V lost 5 bases and J 8 bases, leaving 15 bases between the germline ends. Germline-derived CDR1 and CDR2 are KGHSH and LQKENI. Here the CDR3 reads CASSERTQREKLFF. The CDR3 nucleotides read TGTGCCAGCTCAGAGCGAACCCAACGAGAAAAACTGTTTTTT.

The rearrangement joins TRBV29-1 to TRBJ2-3; D unresolved. The length of the CDR3 is 12 residues. Germline CDR1 and CDR2: SQVTM and ANQGSEA. V lost 2 bases, J lost 5 bases, and 8 bases lay in between. The CDR3 spells CSVERDEDTQYF. For the CDR3, the DNA is TGCAGCGTTGAAAGGGATGAAGATACGCAGTATTTT.

The sample holds a few counts of this clonotype. The chain has TRBV7-3 and TRBJ2-5, with 8 bases identical to TRBD2. Germline lookup yields CDR1 SGHTA and CDR2 FQGTGA. The CDR3 length is 15 residues. The ends lost 3 bases at V and 7 bases at J; junction bases unmatched: 10. CDR3 residues: CASSFTAGGGVTQYF. CDR3 bases: TGTGCCAGCAGCTTTACCGCGGGGGGTGGTGTGACCCAGTACTTC.

This chain uses TRBV27 with TRBJ2-7; TRBD1 matches at 8 bases. V lost 0 bases and J lost 3; bases outside the gene matches: 4. The CDR3 is made up of 15 amino acids. Germline V lookup: CDR1 MNHEY, CDR2 SMNVEV (reference sequence). For the CDR3, the DNA is TGTGCCAGCAGTTTATCCCGGGACAGGATCTACGAGCAGTACTTC. Translated, it gives CASSLSRDRIYEQYF.

The genes are TRBV6-4 and TRBJ2-1; 9 positions agree with TRBD1. The CDR3 length is 16 residues. Germline CDR1 and CDR2: MRHNA and SNTAGT. With 3 bases clipped from V and 3 bases from J, the junction kept 6 bases outside the gene matches. CDR3 sequence: CASSEAYRGLYNEQFF. The CDR3 nucleotides read TGTGCCAGCAGTGAGGCGTACAGGGGGCTCTACAATGAGCAGTTCTTC.

This chain joins TRBV28 and TRBJ1-1; no firm D call. This CDR3 contains 14 residues. Deletions cut 7 bases from V and 1 base from J, with 13 bases between. Looked up from germline, CDR1 is MDHEN and CDR2 is SYDVKM. The CDR3 nucleotides read TGTGCCAGCAACCTCCAGGAGGGGAACACTGAAGCTTTCTTT. The encoded protein is CASNLQEGNTEAFF.

This clonotype showed up just a few times. CDR3 loop: CASSYRLFTDTQYF. DNA for the CDR3: TGTGCCAGCAGTTACCGGCTATTCACAGATACGCAGTATTTT. The V and J genes are TRBV6-5 and TRBJ2-3; D gene unclear. Germline assignment: CDR1 MNHEY and CDR2 SVGAGI. This CDR3 contains 14 residues. Trimming removed 2 bases from V and 2 bases from J, with 8 bases in between.

This chain links TRBV20-1 with TRBJ2-7; 14 nucleotides match TRBD2. The J call may be faulty, since TRBJ2-5 better matches the DNA end. This CDR3 contains 15 residues. The germline V gene has CDR1 DFQATT and CDR2 SNEGSKA (reference sequence). The CDR3 loop reads CSARLAGGVRETQYF. The CDR3 DNA is TGCAGTGCCCGACTAGCGGGGGGGGTGAGAGAGACCCAGTACTTC.

The chain has TRBV28 and TRBJ2-7; 7 bases map to TRBD1. CDR3 size: 14 residues. Germline-derived CDR1 and CDR2 are MDHEN and SYDVKM. V lost 6 bases, J lost 3 bases, and 8 bases stayed unmatched. In nucleotides, the CDR3 is TGTGCCAGCAGATATACGGGACAGCTCTACGAGCAGTACTTC. Protein product: CASRYTGQLYEQYF. Supplemented by reference TRBV28 and TRBJ2-7, the full variable domain reads DVKVTQSSRYLVKRTGEKVFLECVQDMDHENMFWYRQDPGLGLRLIYFSYDVKMKEKGDIPEGYSVSREKKERFSLILESASTNQTSMYLCASRYTGQLYEQYFGPGTRLTVT.

This clonotype has a single count. The J gene is TRBJ2-3, the V gene TRBV9, with D perhaps being TRBD1 or TRBD2 (6 bases each). The CDR3 runs 15 residues. Per the germline V gene, CDR1 is SGDLS and CDR2 is YYNGEE. Trimming removed 7 bases from V and 5 bases from J, with 20 bases in between. The CDR3 DNA reads as TGTGCCAGCCGCCCGTCGGGGGCCCAGGGAGATACGCAGTATTTT. This gives the protein CASRPSGAQGDTQYF.

This clonotype was seen at least ten times. The junction does not match germline at one end; this may be a read error. V usage is TRBV3-1 and J usage is TRBJ2-7; TRBD1 aligns across 10 bases. Germline V CDR1 and CDR2: LGHDT, YNNKEL (reference sequence). The CDR3 sequence is 14 residues long. CDR3 in amino acids: CASSPGTGDYEQYF. DNA of the CDR3: TGCGCCAGCAGCCCCGGGACAGGGGACTACGAGCAGTACTTC.

As DNA, the CDR3 is TGTGCCAGCAGTGTACGGGGGGATGGCTACACCTTC. Its translation is CASSVRGDGYTF. The chain has TRBV2 and TRBJ1-2; possible D gene TRBD1, 5 bases. Between the trimmed V and J ends, which lost 4 bases and 6 bases, there was a span of 9 bases. The CDR3 is 12 residues long. Germline loops: CDR1 SNHLY, CDR2 FYNNEI.

This clonotype appeared a single time. V gene TRBV25-1 combines with J gene TRBJ2-2, with 7 bases fitting TRBD2. Per the germline V gene, CDR1 is MGHDK and CDR2 is SYGVNS. CDR3 length equals 17 residues. V shed 1 base and J 2 bases; nucleotides not matched to a gene: 7. The CDR3 region has the DNA TGTGCCAGCAGTGAATGGTTTGGGGGGGAAAACACCGGGGAGCTGTTTTTT. As protein: CASSEWFGGENTGELFF.

This clonotype was seen only a few times. A read error is possible here, since a much larger clone lies one base away. CDR3 amino acids: CASTVGTGARQTQYF. CDR3 DNA: TGTGCCAGCACGGTTGGGACAGGGGCGCGACAGACCCAGTACTTC. V and J are TRBV27 and TRBJ2-5; 10 bases match TRBD1. Germline trimming cut 7 bases from V and 6 bases from J; bases unmatched to any gene: 11. This CDR3 is built from 15 residues. Germline V gene lookup returns CDR1 MNHEY and CDR2 SMNVEV (reference sequence).

This clonotype showed up just a few times. The CDR3 loop is CSARLASREQFF. CDR3 DNA: TGCAGTGCTAGGCTGGCTTCACGTGAGCAGTTCTTC. The chain is built from TRBV20-1 and TRBJ2-1; D is undetermined. V lost 3 bases, J lost 9 bases, and 12 bases lay in between. The CDR3 is 12 amino acids. Germline values: CDR1 DFQATT, CDR2 SNEGSKA (reference sequence).

This clonotype was observed at least ten times. The V and J genes are TRBV18 and TRBJ1-6, with D maybe TRBD1 (5 bases). Germline V lookup: CDR1 KGHSH, CDR2 LQKENI. The CDR3 is 15 amino acids. Trimming left V 4 bases short and J 11 bases short, with 18 bases between. The CDR3 loop is CASSREAGLRTPLHF. The DNA of the CDR3 is TGTGCCAGCTCACGAGAAGCAGGGCTGAGGACACCCCTCCACTTT.

V usage is TRBV5-1 and J usage is TRBJ2-7; D unclear. Germline CDR1 reads SGHRS; CDR2 reads YFSETQ. V lost 1 base, J lost 1 base, and 15 bases lay in between. This CDR3 comprises 16 residues. Written as DNA, the CDR3 is TGCGCCAGCAGCTTGTCGCTTATAGGACCTTCCTACGAGCAGTACTTC. Translation gives CASSLSLIGPSYEQYF.

The chain recombines TRBV7-9 with TRBJ2-3, with a possible D match to TRBD2 (6 bases). Germline CDR1 and CDR2: SEHNR and FQNEAQ (reference sequence). Trimming stripped 1 base from V and 3 bases from J, with 8 bases between. The CDR3 spans 14 residues. CDR3 in DNA: TGTGCCAGCAGCTTAGATCTAGCGACAGATACGCAGTATTTT. Translated: CASSLDLATDTQYF.

This clonotype was picked up many times. The chain couples TRBV7-2 to TRBJ2-7; no clear D gene. The CDR3 consists of 11 residues. Trimming took 2 bases from V and 5 from J, leaving 4 bases between them. In germline, CDR1 is SGHTA, CDR2 FQGNSA. The CDR3 loop reads CASSLSHEQYF. The CDR3 DNA is TGTGCCAGCAGCTTAAGCCACGAGCAGTACTTC.

The rearrangement uses TRBV27 and TRBJ2-5; D gene uncertain. There are 13 residues in the CDR3. From germline, CDR1 is MNHEY and CDR2 SMNVEV (reference sequence). V lost 5 bases, J lost 4 bases, and 11 bases lay in between. The CDR3 protein is CASSPNLIETQYF. CDR3 in DNA: TGTGCCAGCAGTCCCAATCTTATAGAGACCCAGTACTTC.